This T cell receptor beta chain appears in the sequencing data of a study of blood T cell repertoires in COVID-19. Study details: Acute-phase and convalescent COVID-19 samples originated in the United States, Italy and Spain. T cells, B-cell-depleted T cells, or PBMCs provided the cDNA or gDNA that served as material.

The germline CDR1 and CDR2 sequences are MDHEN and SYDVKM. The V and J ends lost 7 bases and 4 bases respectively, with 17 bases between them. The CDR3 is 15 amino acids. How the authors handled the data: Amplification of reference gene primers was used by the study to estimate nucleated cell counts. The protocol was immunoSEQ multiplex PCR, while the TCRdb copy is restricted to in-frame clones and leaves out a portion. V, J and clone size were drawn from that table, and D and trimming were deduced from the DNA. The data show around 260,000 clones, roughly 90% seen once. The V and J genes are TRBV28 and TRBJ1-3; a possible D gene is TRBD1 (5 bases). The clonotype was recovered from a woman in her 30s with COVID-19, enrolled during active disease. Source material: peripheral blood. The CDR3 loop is CASTRGKEGGNTIYF. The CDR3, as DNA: TGTGCCAGCACTAGAGGCAAGGAGGGGGGAAACACCATATATTTT. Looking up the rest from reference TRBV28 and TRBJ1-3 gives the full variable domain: DVKVTQSSRYLVKRTGEKVFLECVQDMDHENMFWYRQDPGLGLRLIYFSYDVKMKEKGDIPEGYSVSREKKERFSLILESASTNQTSMYLCASTRGKEGGNTIYFGEGSWLTVV.